This T cell receptor (beta chain) comes out of a study of blood T cell repertoires in COVID-19 (dated by TCRdb to the early 2020s). For the wider study: Samples from collaborators originated in the United States, Italy and Spain and spanned both the acute and convalescent phases of COVID-19. The material from the prospective study consisted of cDNA or gDNA derived from T cells, B-cell-depleted T cells, or PBMCs. Deeply sampled blood TCRbeta repertoires from subjects exposed to, actively infected with, or recovered from COVID-19 were included in the dataset. The repertoires were released in a freely available public database meant as a resource for research on the immune response to SARS-CoV-2. Samples came from the ongoing ImmuneRACE study (first 160 participants) plus 1,254 subjects from 6 global collaborators. Sample metadata almost always included a de-identified subject ID, COVID-19 status, age in years and sex. Where HLA class I and class II types were available, the types were taken from metadata supplied by the sample provider, not from assay-based typing.

TCRbeta CDR3 regions were amplified from genomic DNA using the immunoSEQ Assay, a bias-controlled multiplex PCR. The authors' analysis ran thus. Within the assay, amplification of reference gene primers was used to estimate how many nucleated cells each sample contained. To quantify the absolute abundance of each unique TCRbeta CDR3 rearrangement, sequence reads were collapsed and filtered. For each sample, productive Simpson clonality was calculated by taking the square root of Simpson's diversity index across productive rearrangements. TCRdb limited this immuneACCESS table to in-frame rearrangements with V and J called. A share of clones is missing; checked studies link under half to unresolved V genes, and the rest is unexplained. Clone size and V and J calls were adopted from that table, with D and trimming inferred from the DNA. A total of about 260,000 clones appear in this sample, 85% to 90% of them only once. Roughly 3.6% of the sample goes to the ten largest clones.

Concerning this clone itself: Its antigen is currently not known. No much larger clone exists at a distance of one base, and base qualities are not known.

CDR1 and CDR2 were assigned from the germline V gene (reference sequence) as LGHDT and YNNKEL. V drops 4 bases and J drops 4 bases, leaving 11 bases in between. From its cysteine to its phenylalanine, the CDR3 spans 14 amino acids. The only DNA kept is the CDR3, 42 bases in frame from the first base. Whole blood was collected in K2EDTA tubes by collaborating institutions according to the institutions' own protocols. For TCRbeta analysis, collaborator samples were shipped as frozen whole blood, as isolated PBMCs, or as DNA extracted from either sample type. Points the paper makes about the study in general: How much clinical and demographic metadata was included differed by source and by participant, and the metadata was provided uncurated.

Sequencing used peripheral blood. This clonotype was obtained from a woman in her forties with acute or convalescent COVID-19. The chain is made from TRBV3-1 (or the pseudogene TRBV3-2) and TRBJ1-5, and perhaps TRBD1 as D gene, on 6 matching bases. The sequence in DNA is TGTGCCAGCAGCCTACAGGGAACGAATCAGCCCCAGCATTTT. Translated, this gives CASSLQGTNQPQHF.